A selection of T cell receptor beta chains follows, all from one sample in a study of molecular identifiers for immune sequencing clone quantification. TCRdb reanalysed the PCR reads using MiXCR and keeps one entry per CDR3 protein. The sample consists of 20,000 or so distinct CDR3 sequences, about a fifth of them appearing once. Material: naive CD8+ T cells from blood, with Jurkat cell RNA spiked in. The receptors were gathered from a human donor in good health. Some libraries in this study had Jurkat cell RNA spiked in. Both conserved end residues are trimmed from each CDR3.

>TRBV3-1|TRBJ2-7
ASSQPRTGRGYEQY
>TRBV6-5|TRBJ2-7
ASSASGSSYEQY
>TRBV12-3/TRBV12-4|TRBJ1-2
ASSLAGGLGGYT
>TRBV6-1|TRBJ2-5
ASSGHPETQY
>TRBV6-2/TRBV6-3|TRBJ2-7
ASEPHGYEQY
>TRBV7-9|TRBJ1-4
ASSFFTQPEKLF
>TRBV20-1|TRBJ2-7
SASLGPEQY
>TRBV4-3|TRBJ1-6
ASSSVRQGGAPLH
>TRBV4-1|TRBJ2-5
ASSQENRETQY
>TRBV9|TRBJ2-7
ASSVGGSYEQY
>TRBV12-3/TRBV12-4|TRBJ2-1
ASRWTGLYNEQF
>TRBV24-1|TRBJ2-1
ATSGRGSPYNEQF
>TRBV9|TRBJ1-2
ASSDRQGNYGYT
>TRBV2|TRBJ2-7
ASSEGGGPYEQY
>TRBV12-3/TRBV12-4|TRBJ2-7
ASRTSYKLYEQY
>TRBV9|TRBJ1-2
ASSVSLPPAGQLYGYT
>TRBV12-3/TRBV12-4|TRBJ1-1
ASSLGPFNTEAF
>TRBV6-5|TRBJ2-2
ASRILGHVNTGELF
>TRBV4-3|TRBJ1-1
ASSQGQGWTEAF
>TRBV28|TRBJ2-1
ASDGGNEQF
>TRBV20-1|TRBJ2-2
SAREVWQITGELF
>TRBV7-6|TRBJ2-1
ASSFTGASSYNEQF
>TRBV7-8|TRBJ1-5
ASSSVVGWVIQPQH
>TRBV29-1|TRBJ2-7
SVLAGTGFYEQY
>TRBV12-3/TRBV12-4|TRBJ2-1
ASSVPYNEQF
>TRBV7-8|TRBJ2-3
ASSLVAGGTDTQY
>TRBV4-3|TRBJ2-5
ASSQDLGQLETQY